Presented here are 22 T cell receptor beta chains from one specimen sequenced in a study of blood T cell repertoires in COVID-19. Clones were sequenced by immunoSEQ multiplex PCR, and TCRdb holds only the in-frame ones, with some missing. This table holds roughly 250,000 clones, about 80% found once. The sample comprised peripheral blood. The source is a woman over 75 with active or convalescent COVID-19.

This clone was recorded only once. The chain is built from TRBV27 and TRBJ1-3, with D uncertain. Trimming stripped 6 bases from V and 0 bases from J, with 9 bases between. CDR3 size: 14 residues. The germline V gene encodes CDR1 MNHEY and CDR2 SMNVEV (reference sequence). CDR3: CASRAEGSGNTIYF. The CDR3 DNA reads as TGTGCCAGCAGGGCTGAGGGCTCTGGAAACACCATATATTTT.

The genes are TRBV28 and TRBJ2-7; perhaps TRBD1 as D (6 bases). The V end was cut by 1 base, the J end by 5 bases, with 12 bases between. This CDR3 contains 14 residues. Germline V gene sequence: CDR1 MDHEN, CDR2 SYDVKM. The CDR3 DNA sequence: TGTGCCAGCAGTTTATCACAGGGTTCGGACGAGCAGTACTTC. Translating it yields CASSLSQGSDEQYF.

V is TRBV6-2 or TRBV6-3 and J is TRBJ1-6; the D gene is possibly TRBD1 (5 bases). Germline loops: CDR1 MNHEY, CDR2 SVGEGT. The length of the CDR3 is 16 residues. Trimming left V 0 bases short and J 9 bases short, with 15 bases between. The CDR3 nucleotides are TGTGCCAGCAGTTACTCGTCGGGGGGGAAGGGTTCACCCCTCCACTTT. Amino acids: CASSYSSGGKGSPLHF.

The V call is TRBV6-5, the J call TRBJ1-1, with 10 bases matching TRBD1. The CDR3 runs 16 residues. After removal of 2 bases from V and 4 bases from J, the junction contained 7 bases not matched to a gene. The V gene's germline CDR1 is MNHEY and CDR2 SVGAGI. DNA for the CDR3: TGTGCCAGCAGTTACATGACAGGGGGCAGGGGCACTGAAGCTTTCTTT. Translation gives CASSYMTGGRGTEAFF.

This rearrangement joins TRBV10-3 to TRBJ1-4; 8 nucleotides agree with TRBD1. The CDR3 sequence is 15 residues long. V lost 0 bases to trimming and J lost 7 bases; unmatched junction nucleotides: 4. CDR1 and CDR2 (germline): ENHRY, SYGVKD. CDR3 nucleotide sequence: TGTGCCATCAGTGAGTCCGGGACAGGCCCTGAAAAACTGTTTTTT. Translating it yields CAISESGTGPEKLFF.

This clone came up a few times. CDR3 residues: CATRMSGNEKLFF. The CDR3 DNA follows: TGTGCCACCAGGATGAGTGGTAATGAAAAACTGTTTTTT. The genes are TRBV10-3 and TRBJ1-4; D remains ambiguous. V was clipped by 10 bases and J by 4 bases, with 13 bases between them. This CDR3 region has 13 residues. CDR1 and CDR2 (germline): ENHRY, SYGVKD.

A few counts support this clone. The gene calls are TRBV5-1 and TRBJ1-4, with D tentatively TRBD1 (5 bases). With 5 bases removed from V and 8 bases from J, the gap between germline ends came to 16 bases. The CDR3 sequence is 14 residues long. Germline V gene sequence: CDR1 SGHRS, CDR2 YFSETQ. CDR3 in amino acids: CASRNQGISEKLFF. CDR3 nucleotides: TGCGCCAGCAGGAACCAGGGAATCAGCGAAAAACTGTTTTTT.

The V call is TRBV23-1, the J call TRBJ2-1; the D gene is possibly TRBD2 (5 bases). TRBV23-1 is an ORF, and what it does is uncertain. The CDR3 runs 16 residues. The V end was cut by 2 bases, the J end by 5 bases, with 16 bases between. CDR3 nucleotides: TGCGCCAGCAGTCAAAGCCGGGCGGGCTGGAACAATGAGCAGTTCTTC. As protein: CASSQSRAGWNNEQFF.

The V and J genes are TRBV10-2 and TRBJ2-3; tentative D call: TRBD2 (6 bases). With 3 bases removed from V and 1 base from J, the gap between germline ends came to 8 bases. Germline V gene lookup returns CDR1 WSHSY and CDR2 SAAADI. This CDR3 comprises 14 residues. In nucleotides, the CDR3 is TGCGCCAGCAGTGATAGCGGTCGCACAGATACGCAGTATTTT. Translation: CASSDSGRTDTQYF.

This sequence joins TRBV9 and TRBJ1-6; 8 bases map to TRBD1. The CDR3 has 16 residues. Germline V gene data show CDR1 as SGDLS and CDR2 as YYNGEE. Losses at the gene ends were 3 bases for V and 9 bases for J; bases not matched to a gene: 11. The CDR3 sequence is CASSAHQGARGSPLHF. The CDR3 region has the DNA TGTGCCAGCAGCGCGCACCAGGGGGCACGTGGTTCACCCCTCCACTTT.

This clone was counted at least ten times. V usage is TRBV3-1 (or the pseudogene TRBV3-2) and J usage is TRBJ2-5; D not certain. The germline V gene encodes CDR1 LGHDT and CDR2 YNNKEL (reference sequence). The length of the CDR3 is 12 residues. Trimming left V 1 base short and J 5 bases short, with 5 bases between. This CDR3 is CASSQAIETQYF. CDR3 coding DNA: TGTGCCAGCAGCCAAGCAATTGAGACCCAGTACTTC.

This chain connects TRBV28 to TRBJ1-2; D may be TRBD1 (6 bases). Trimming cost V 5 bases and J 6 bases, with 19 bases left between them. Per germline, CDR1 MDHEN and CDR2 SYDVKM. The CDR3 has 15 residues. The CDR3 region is CASSLQIQGWDGYTF. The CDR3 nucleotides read TGTGCCAGCAGTCTCCAGATACAGGGTTGGGATGGCTACACCTTC.

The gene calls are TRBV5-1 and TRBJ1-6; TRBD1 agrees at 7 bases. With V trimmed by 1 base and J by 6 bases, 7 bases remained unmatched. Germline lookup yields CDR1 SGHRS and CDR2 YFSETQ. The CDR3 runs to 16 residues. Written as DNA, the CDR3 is TGCGCCAGCAGCTTGCATGACAGGGAGCCTAATTCACCCCTCCACTTT. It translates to CASSLHDREPNSPLHF.

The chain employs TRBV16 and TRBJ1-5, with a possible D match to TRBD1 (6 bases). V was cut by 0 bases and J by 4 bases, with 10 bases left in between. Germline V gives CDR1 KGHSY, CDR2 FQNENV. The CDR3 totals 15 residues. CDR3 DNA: TGTGCCAGCAGCCAATCGGGTCAGGGGAATCAGCCCCAGCATTTT. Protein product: CASSQSGQGNQPQHF.

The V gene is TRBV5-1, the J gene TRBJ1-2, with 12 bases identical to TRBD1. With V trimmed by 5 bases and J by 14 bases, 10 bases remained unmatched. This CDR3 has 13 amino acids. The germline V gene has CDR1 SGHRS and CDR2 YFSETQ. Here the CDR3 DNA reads TGCGCCAGCAGACAATCCGGGACAGGGGGCCAGACCTTC. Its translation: CASRQSGTGGQTF.

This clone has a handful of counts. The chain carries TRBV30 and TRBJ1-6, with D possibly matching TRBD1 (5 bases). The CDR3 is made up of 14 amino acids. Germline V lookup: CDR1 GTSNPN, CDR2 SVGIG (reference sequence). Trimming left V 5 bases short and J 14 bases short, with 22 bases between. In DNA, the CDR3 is TGTGCCTGGGAACCCGGGACCGCCCGCGGGGCCCTCCACTTT. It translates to CAWEPGTARGALHF.

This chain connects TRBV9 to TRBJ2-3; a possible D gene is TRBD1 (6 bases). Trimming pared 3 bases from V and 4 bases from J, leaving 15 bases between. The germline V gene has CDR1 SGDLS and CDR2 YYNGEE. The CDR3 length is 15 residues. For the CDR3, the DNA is TGTGCCAGCAGCGCGGGACACCCGGGATCAGATACGCAGTATTTT. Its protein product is CASSAGHPGSDTQYF. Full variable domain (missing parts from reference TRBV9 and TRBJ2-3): DSGVTQTPKHLITATGQRVTLRCSPRSGDLSVYWYQQSLDQGLQFLIQYYNGEERAKGNILERFSAQQFPDLHSELNLSSLELGDSALYFCASSAGHPGSDTQYFGPGTRLTVL.

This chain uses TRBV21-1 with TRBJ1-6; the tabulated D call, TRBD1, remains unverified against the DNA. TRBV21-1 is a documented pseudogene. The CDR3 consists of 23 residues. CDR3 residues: CASSKVGRQGVTLPSSYNSPLHF. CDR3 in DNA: TGTGCCAGCAGCAAAGTAGGGAGACAGGGGGTTACCCTACCGAGCTCCTATAATTCACCCCTCCACTTT.

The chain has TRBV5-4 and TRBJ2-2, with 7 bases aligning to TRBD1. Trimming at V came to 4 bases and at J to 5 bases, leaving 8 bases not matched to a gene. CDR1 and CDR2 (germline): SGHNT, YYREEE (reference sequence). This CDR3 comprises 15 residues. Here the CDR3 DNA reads TGTGCCAGCAGCACAAAGGGGGCCGCGACCGGGGAGCTGTTTTTT. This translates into CASSTKGAATGELFF.

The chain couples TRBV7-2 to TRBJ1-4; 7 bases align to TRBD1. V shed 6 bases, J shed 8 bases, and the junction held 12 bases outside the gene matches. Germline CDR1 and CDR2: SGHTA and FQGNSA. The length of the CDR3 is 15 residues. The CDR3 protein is CASSRRTGPGEKLFF. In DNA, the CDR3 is TGTGCCAGCAGTCGAAGGACAGGCCCAGGGGAAAAACTGTTTTTT.

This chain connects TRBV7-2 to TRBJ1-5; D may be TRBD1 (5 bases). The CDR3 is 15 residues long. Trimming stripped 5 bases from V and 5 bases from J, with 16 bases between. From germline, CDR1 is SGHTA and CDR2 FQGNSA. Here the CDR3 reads CASSHIWGGDQPQHF. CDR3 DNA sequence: TGTGCCAGCAGCCACATATGGGGGGGTGATCAGCCCCAGCATTTT.

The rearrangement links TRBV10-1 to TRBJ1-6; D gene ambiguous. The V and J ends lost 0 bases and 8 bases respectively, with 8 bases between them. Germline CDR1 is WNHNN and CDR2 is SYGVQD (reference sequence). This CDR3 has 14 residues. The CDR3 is CASSESVGDSPLHF. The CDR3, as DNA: TGCGCCAGCAGTGAGTCGGTCGGGGATTCACCCCTCCACTTT.